This is a list of T cell receptor beta chains from one sample in a study of T cells after yellow fever vaccination. TCRdb analysed the 5' RACE reads with MiXCR anew, one entry per CDR3 protein. In the table there are about 400,000 distinct CDR3 sequences, under 14% of which are singletons. The sample consisted of PBMCs, taken on the day of the first yellow fever vaccination. The source of these receptors is a man aged 18 to 29 who received the YFV17D yellow fever vaccine. CDR3s include the opening cysteine and the closing phenylalanine or tryptophan. A D gene is named only where the DNA matches it firmly. Clone size is stated in some rows and not others, as once, few, many or a class when expanded.

d_gene,v_gene,j_gene,abundance,CDR3aa,CDR3nt
TRBD1,TRBV18,TRBJ1-1,.,CAQSQGRNTEAFF,TGTGCCCAATCACAGGGGAGGAACACTGAAGCTTTCTTT
.,TRBV10-3,TRBJ1-5,.,CAISELGHPWRQPQHF,TGTGCCATCAGTGAGTTGGGACACCCCTGGAGGCAGCCCCAGCATTTT
TRBD1,TRBV27,TRBJ1-1,few,CASSPGPGTGHMNTEAFF,TGTGCCAGCAGTCCCGGACCCGGGACAGGCCACATGAACACTGAAGCTTTCTTT
.,TRBV20-1,TRBJ2-1,few,CSALASSSYNEQFF,TGCAGTGCTTTAGCGTCAAGCTCCTACAATGAGCAGTTCTTC
TRBD1,TRBV18,TRBJ2-1,many,CASSPKGTANNEQFF,TGTGCCAGCTCACCCAAGGGGACAGCCAACAATGAGCAGTTCTTC
TRBD2,TRBV7-2,TRBJ2-1,few,CASSGGEEQFF,TGTGCCAGCAGCGGGGGGGAGGAGCAGTTCTTC
.,TRBV7-2,TRBJ2-2,few,CASSLNRGGTGELFF,TGTGCCAGCAGCCTTAACAGGGGGGGCACCGGGGAGCTGTTTTTT
TRBD1,TRBV5-1,TRBJ2-2,many,CASSPSTGGSGELFF,TGCGCCAGCAGCCCCTCGACAGGGGGATCCGGGGAGCTGTTTTTT
.,TRBV29-1,TRBJ2-3,.,CSVEWSTDTQYF,TGCAGCGTTGAATGGAGCACAGATACGCAGTATTTT
.,TRBV7-9,TRBJ2-7,.,CASSLNWADSYEQYF,TGTGCCAGCAGCTTAAATTGGGCTGACTCCTACGAGCAGTACTTC
.,TRBV21-1,TRBJ2-3,many,CASSKERTGGTDTQYF,TGTGCCAGCAGCAAAGAACGGACAGGGGGCACAGATACGCAGTATTTT
.,TRBV6-2/TRBV6-3,TRBJ2-5,.,CASNPLQTRSQETQYF,TGTGCCAGCAACCCCCTCCAGACTAGAAGCCAAGAGACCCAGTACTTC
.,TRBV10-3,TRBJ1-2,few,CAITRDPNYGYTF,TGTGCCATCACCAGGGATCCGAACTATGGCTACACCTTC
.,TRBV19,TRBJ2-7,few,CASSIDRQGPYEQYF,TGTGCCAGTAGTATAGATCGGCAGGGGCCCTACGAGCAGTACTTC
TRBD2,TRBV5-1,TRBJ2-1,.,CASSLTSGGANEQFF,TGTGCCAGCAGCTTAACTAGCGGGGGGGCCAATGAGCAGTTCTTC
.,TRBV6-5,TRBJ2-5,.,CATSLWETQYF,TGTGCCACTTCACTATGGGAGACCCAGTACTTC
.,TRBV15,TRBJ2-3,.,CATSRDVSSPVRHQKGPSTDTQYF,TGTGCCACCAGCAGAGATGTTTCGTCCCCCGTCAGACACCAGAAAGGTCCTAGCACAGATACGCAGTATTTT
.,TRBV7-2,TRBJ2-6,.,CASSLAYGRKVSGANVLTF,TGTGCCAGCAGCTTAGCTTATGGCAGGAAGGTATCTGGGGCCAACGTCCTGACTTTC
.,TRBV12-3/TRBV12-4,TRBJ2-3,.,CASKEGGGADTQYF,TGTGCCAGCAAAGAAGGGGGGGGCGCAGATACGCAGTATTTT
.,TRBV5-4,TRBJ1-6,.,CASSFGVNSPLHF,TGTGCCAGCAGCTTTGGGGTAAATTCACCCCTCCACTTT
TRBD2,TRBV20-1,TRBJ2-5,many,CSPAGTSGEKTQYF,TGCAGCCCCGCCGGGACTAGCGGTGAAAAGACCCAGTACTTC
.,TRBV6-5,TRBJ1-2,once,CATRSRVYGYTF,TGTGCCACCCGGAGCAGGGTGTATGGCTACACCTTC
TRBD1,TRBV5-1,TRBJ2-7,.,CASSPGQGHSYEQYF,TGCGCCAGCAGCCCAGGACAGGGTCATTCCTACGAGCAGTACTTC
TRBD2,TRBV20-1,TRBJ2-1,.,CSAMVLLAGTYNEQFF,TGCAGTGCCATGGTTCTCCTAGCGGGGACCTACAATGAGCAGTTCTTC
TRBD1,TRBV29-1,TRBJ1-2,.,CSVLQPDRAYGYTF,TGCAGCGTTCTACAACCGGACAGGGCCTATGGCTACACCTTC
TRBD2,TRBV4-2,TRBJ2-1,.,CASSHLSQRGGNEQFF,TGTGCCAGCAGCCATCTCTCCCAGCGGGGGGGCAATGAGCAGTTCTTC
.,TRBV7-3,TRBJ1-1,.,CASSSQGSNTEAFF,TGTGCCAGCAGCTCACAGGGCTCGAACACTGAAGCTTTCTTT
.,TRBV5-1,TRBJ2-6,many,CASSLLASGANVLTF,TGCGCCAGCAGCTTACTAGCTTCTGGGGCCAACGTCCTGACTTTC
TRBD1,TRBV3-1,TRBJ2-6,.,CASSHVLDRDRDISGANVLTF,TGTGCCAGCAGCCATGTTTTAGACCGGGACAGGGATATCTCTGGGGCCAACGTCCTGACTTTC
TRBD1,TRBV6-2/TRBV6-3,TRBJ1-1,.,CASRLRGGTEAFF,TGTGCCAGCAGGCTCAGGGGGGGCACTGAAGCTTTCTTT
TRBD1,TRBV7-9,TRBJ1-1,.,CASSLTLLTGLGTEAFF,TGTGCCAGCAGCCTTACCCTATTGACAGGGTTGGGAACTGAAGCTTTCTTT
TRBD2,TRBV7-3,TRBJ2-1,few,CASSSRLAGGTHEQFF,TGTGCCAGCAGCTCCCGACTAGCGGGGGGGACACATGAGCAGTTCTTC
TRBD1,TRBV5-6,TRBJ2-7,few,CASSPPGDRDREQYF,TGTGCCAGCAGCCCACCGGGGGACAGGGATCGGGAGCAGTACTTC
.,TRBV14,TRBJ1-6,few,CASSNTGNGSPLHF,TGTGCCAGCAGCAACACAGGGAACGGTTCACCCCTCCACTTT
.,TRBV24-1,TRBJ1-3,.,CATSDSLPGNTIYF,TGTGCCACCAGTGATTCTCTGCCCGGAAACACCATATATTTT
.,TRBV9,TRBJ1-6,few,CASSAVTEDNSPLHF,TGTGCCAGCAGCGCGGTGACGGAAGATAATTCACCCCTCCACTTT
TRBD1,TRBV5-4,TRBJ2-1,.,CASSGDRWVSYNEQFF,TGTGCCAGCAGCGGGGACAGGTGGGTCTCCTACAATGAGCAGTTCTTC
.,TRBV5-1,TRBJ2-5,few,CASSLDFGGLETQYF,TGCGCCAGCAGCTTGGATTTCGGGGGCCTGGAGACCCAGTACTTC
TRBD1,TRBV2,TRBJ2-5,.,CASSALSAGGFQETQYF,TGTGCCAGCAGCGCCCTTTCTGCAGGGGGATTTCAAGAGACCCAGTACTTC
TRBD2,TRBV18,TRBJ2-3,.,CASSPTPAGASTDTQYF,TGTGCCAGCTCACCAACCCCAGCGGGGGCTTCCACAGATACGCAGTATTTT
.,TRBV29-1,TRBJ2-3,many,CSVQENTDTQYF,TGCAGCGTTCAGGAGAACACAGATACGCAGTATTTT
.,TRBV5-1,TRBJ2-5,.,CASSFRDPWGETQYF,TGCGCCAGCAGCTTCCGGGACCCCTGGGGAGAGACCCAGTACTTC
TRBD1,TRBV11-3,TRBJ2-7,.,CASSGWTGDRYEQYF,TGTGCCAGCAGCGGGTGGACAGGGGATCGGTACGAGCAGTACTTC
.,TRBV12-3/TRBV12-4,TRBJ2-5,many,CASSLAPGEETQYF,TGTGCCAGCAGTTTGGCCCCGGGGGAGGAGACCCAGTACTTC
.,TRBV27,TRBJ2-3,few,CASMGGVADTQYF,TGTGCCAGCATGGGGGGCGTCGCAGATACGCAGTATTTT
TRBD1,TRBV11-1,TRBJ1-3,many,CASSSFKRTGGFFGNTIYF,TGTGCCAGCAGCTCATTTAAGCGGACAGGGGGCTTCTTCGGAAACACCATATATTTT
.,TRBV4-2,TRBJ1-1,few,CASSRIGVPVPEAFF,TGTGCCAGCAGCCGTATTGGCGTCCCAGTCCCTGAAGCTTTCTTT
TRBD1,TRBV5-1,TRBJ2-7,few,CASSFGTGLDEQYF,TGCGCCAGCAGCTTCGGGACAGGGCTGGACGAGCAGTACTTC
.,TRBV2,TRBJ1-1,many,CASSESSVGTEAFF,TGTGCCAGCAGTGAGAGCAGTGTGGGGACTGAAGCTTTCTTT
.,TRBV9,TRBJ2-3,few,CASSERRGIDTQYF,TGTGCCAGCAGCGAACGGCGGGGAATAGATACGCAGTATTTT
.,TRBV5-1,TRBJ2-1,.,CASSLRQAAYNEQFF,TGCGCCAGCAGCTTGCGACAGGCGGCCTACAATGAGCAGTTCTTC
.,TRBV7-3,TRBJ2-1,many,CASSLSPLGFSGNEQFF,TGTGCCAGCAGCCTGTCCCCATTGGGCTTCTCGGGGAATGAGCAGTTCTTC
TRBD1,TRBV5-1,TRBJ2-7,.,CASSFQGENYEQYF,TGCGCCAGCAGCTTCCAGGGGGAGAACTACGAGCAGTACTTC
.,TRBV9,TRBJ2-2,.,CASSVAYKATGELFF,TGTGCCAGCAGCGTAGCCTACAAGGCCACCGGGGAGCTGTTTTTT
.,TRBV7-2,TRBJ2-7,few,CASSLEGAGEQYF,TGTGCCAGCAGCTTAGAGGGAGCGGGCGAGCAGTACTTC
.,TRBV5-4,TRBJ1-2,.,CASIDPGDTIYGYTF,TGTGCCAGCATCGATCCAGGGGACACAATTTATGGCTACACCTTC
.,TRBV6-1,TRBJ1-2,many,CASSRGRARGYTF,TGTGCCAGCAGCCGCGGCAGGGCTCGAGGCTACACCTTC